This TCR beta chain was sequenced for a study of blood T cell repertoires in COVID-19. Original processing methods: From reference gene primer amplification, estimates of nucleated cell counts were derived. TCRdb keeps only in-frame clones here, not all; method: immunoSEQ multiplex PCR. From that table come the V and J calls and clone size; the DNA was used to work out D and trimming. The repertoire consists of 85,000 to 110,000 clones, with roughly 90% occurring once and the leading ten covering about 6.3%. Turning to this clone: Germline is not matched at one junction end, which may reflect a read error.

Germline lookup yields CDR1 SGHTA and CDR2 FQGNSA. CDR3 length: 16 amino acids. The rearrangement joins TRBV7-2 to TRBJ1-6; TRBD1 aligns across 8 bases. This receptor was taken from a human donor in a cohort sampled during active COVID-19. Sequencing input: peripheral blood. The CDR3 protein is CASSLAGQASNSPLHF. The CDR3 DNA reads as TGTGCCAGCAGCCTAGCGGGACAGGCCTCTAATTCACCCCTCCACTTT.